Following are 32 T cell receptor beta chains from one sample sequenced in a study of hypomethylating agent response in myelodysplastic syndrome (dated by TCRdb to about 2021). The library relied on the immunoSEQ multiplex PCR assay. TCRdb's version of the immuneACCESS table is confined to in-frame rearrangements and falls short of the full clone set. An unresolved V gene accounts for under half of the shortfall where checked; the remainder is of unknown origin. This sample gives approximately 4,500 clones in total; approximately 80% of them show up just once. The top ten clones comprise 15% to 18% of the sample. The sample here was bone marrow, taken before or after starting hypomethylating agent treatment for myelodysplastic syndrome (not recorded which). The receptors come from a human donor with myelodysplastic syndrome.

Written as DNA, the CDR3 is TGTGCCTGGAGTCTTGGGCAGGTCAATCAGCCCCAGCATTTT. This codes for CAWSLGQVNQPQHF. The chain joins TRBV30 to TRBJ1-5; D is unresolved. Trimming stripped 2 bases from V and 3 bases from J, with 11 bases between. Germline V lookup: CDR1 GTSNPN, CDR2 SVGIG (reference sequence). There are 14 residues in the CDR3.

This chain connects TRBV6-5 to TRBJ2-2, with D unresolved. The CDR3 is 15 amino acids. Germline values: CDR1 MNHEY, CDR2 SVGAGI. With 5 bases removed from V and 1 base from J, the gap between germline ends came to 11 bases. The CDR3 bases are TGTGCCAGCAGTAACCTGGACGGGAACACCGGGGAGCTGTTTTTT. It specifies CASSNLDGNTGELFF.

This clone was seen just once. V and J are TRBV7-2 and TRBJ2-3, with 14 bases identical to TRBD2. V lost 4 bases and J lost 6; bases outside the gene matches: 6. The CDR3 runs 16 residues. The germline V gene has CDR1 SGHTA and CDR2 FQGNSA. The CDR3 sequence is CASSSRLAGGPDTQYF. CDR3 DNA: TGTGCCAGCAGCTCCCGACTAGCGGGGGGGCCGGATACGCAGTATTTT.

The rearrangement uses TRBV5-1 and TRBJ1-1, with 12 bases aligning to TRBD1. The V and J ends lost 1 base and 5 bases, in that order; junction bases with no gene match: 12. Germline CDR1 reads SGHRS; CDR2 reads YFSETQ. This CDR3 is 18 amino acids long. This chain's CDR3 is CASSLPLGGTGGRTEAFF. CDR3 sequence (DNA): TGCGCCAGCAGCTTGCCGCTGGGGGGGACAGGGGGCAGGACTGAAGCTTTCTTT.

This chain joins TRBV5-4 and TRBJ2-7; D possibly matches TRBD1 or TRBD2 (5 bases each). The V end was cut by 0 bases, the J end by 2 bases, with 12 bases between. The CDR3 is 15 residues long. Germline V lookup: CDR1 SGHNT, CDR2 YYREEE (reference sequence). In DNA, the CDR3 is TGTGCCAGCAGCTTGGGGGGGATGGACGCCTACGAGCAGTACTTC. Its translation: CASSLGGMDAYEQYF.

This chain uses TRBV2 with TRBJ2-7, with D possibly being TRBD2 (5 bases). The CDR3 runs to 11 residues. V was clipped by 7 bases and J by 4 bases, with 8 bases between them. The germline gives CDR1 SNHLY, CDR2 FYNNEI. The CDR3 here is CASTSGYEQYF. Here the CDR3 DNA reads TGTGCCAGCACGTCGGGATACGAGCAGTACTTC.

The chain is built from TRBV7-2 and TRBJ1-5; D is ambiguous. Trimming pared 5 bases from V and 4 bases from J, leaving 15 bases between. This CDR3 is 15 amino acids long. CDR1 and CDR2 (germline): SGHTA, FQGNSA. CDR3 loop: CASSGTAGFNQPQHF. In DNA, the CDR3 is TGTGCCAGCAGCGGAACGGCGGGGTTTAATCAGCCCCAGCATTTT.

This clone was counted a single time. This chain uses TRBV11-1 with TRBJ2-5; D unresolved. CDR3 length: 11 residues. Germline V lookup: CDR1 SGHAT, CDR2 FQDESV (reference sequence). Trimming left V 2 bases short and J 4 bases short, with 2 bases between. The CDR3 is CASSLRETQYF. The CDR3 DNA is TGTGCCAGCAGCTTAAGAGAGACCCAGTACTTC.

The chain joins TRBV28 to TRBJ2-1; 9 bases line up with TRBD2. The CDR3 contains 15 residues. Losses at the gene ends were 7 bases for V and 3 bases for J; bases not matched to a gene: 7. Per the germline V gene, CDR1 is MDHEN and CDR2 is SYDVKM. The CDR3 loop reads CASTLSGGLYNEQFF. DNA of the CDR3: TGTGCCAGCACCTTGAGCGGGGGGCTCTACAATGAGCAGTTCTTC. The variable domain in full, with the rest retrieved from reference TRBV28 and TRBJ2-1, is DVKVTQSSRYLVKRTGEKVFLECVQDMDHENMFWYRQDPGLGLRLIYFSYDVKMKEKGDIPEGYSVSREKKERFSLILESASTNQTSMYLCASTLSGGLYNEQFFGPGTRLTVL.

This rearrangement joins TRBV7-2 to TRBJ2-5, with TRBD2 matching 9 bases. Germline loops: CDR1 SGHTA, CDR2 FQGNSA. The CDR3 is 15 residues long. With V trimmed by 4 bases and J by 4 bases, 7 bases remained unmatched. The CDR3 region is CASSYQRGESETQYF. The CDR3 DNA follows: TGTGCCAGCAGCTACCAGCGGGGGGAGTCAGAGACCCAGTACTTC.

This chain connects TRBV10-3 to TRBJ1-2; D perhaps matches TRBD1 (5 bases). CDR1 is ENHRY, CDR2 SYGVKD, per germline. The CDR3 covers 14 residues. Trimming pared 3 bases from V and 4 bases from J, leaving 12 bases between. CDR3 loop: CAISESGPVYGYTF. The CDR3 DNA follows: TGTGCCATCAGTGAATCAGGGCCAGTCTATGGCTACACCTTC.

This clone was recorded only once. The chain combines TRBV5-4 with TRBJ1-2, with a weak D call TRBD1 (5 bases). Germline V gene data show CDR1 as SGHNT and CDR2 as YYREEE (reference sequence). V was clipped by 3 bases and J by 6 bases, with 15 bases between them. The CDR3 is made up of 14 amino acids. The DNA of the CDR3 is TGTGCCAGCAGCTCTCAGCAGGGAATCCATGGCTACACCTTC. Its protein product is CASSSQQGIHGYTF.

The gene calls are TRBV9 and TRBJ1-1; tentatively, D is TRBD1 (5 bases). This CDR3 comprises 13 residues. V shed 3 bases and J shed 5 bases, with 11 bases lying between them. The V gene's germline CDR1 is SGDLS and CDR2 YYNGEE. CDR3 in amino acids: CASSAGGKTEAFF. In DNA form, the CDR3 reads TGTGCCAGCAGCGCGGGGGGGAAGACTGAAGCTTTCTTT.

V usage is TRBV5-4 and J usage is TRBJ2-3; D is unresolved. This CDR3 region has 15 residues. Per germline, CDR1 SGHNT and CDR2 YYREEE (reference sequence). V was shortened by 2 bases and J by 2 bases, with 12 bases between the two germline ends. This CDR3 is CASSFIPQNTDTQYF. CDR3 sequence (DNA): TGTGCCAGCAGCTTTATCCCCCAGAACACAGATACGCAGTATTTT.

This sequence joins TRBV5-1 and TRBJ2-5; 7 bases line up with TRBD2. CDR3 length: 14 amino acids. CDR1 is SGHRS, CDR2 YFSETQ, per germline. Trimming at V came to 6 bases and at J to 5 bases, leaving 10 bases not matched to a gene. The DNA of the CDR3 is TGCGCCAGCACTATGGGGGGGGTCGGGGAGACCCAGTACTTC. It specifies CASTMGGVGETQYF.

CDR3 sequence reads: CATKRGTSGGTPYNEQFF. The CDR3 nucleotides read TGCGCCACCAAAAGGGGGACTAGCGGGGGGACTCCCTACAATGAGCAGTTCTTC. The chain uses TRBV5-1 and TRBJ2-1, with TRBD2 matching 15 bases. V gave up 9 bases and J gave up 2 bases; unmatched junction bases: 12. CDR3 length: 18 residues. The germline gives CDR1 SGHRS, CDR2 YFSETQ.

The gene calls are TRBV5-5 and TRBJ1-3; D remains unclear. Trimming left V 0 bases short and J 6 bases short, with 10 bases between. The CDR3 extends over 14 amino acids. Germline V gene data show CDR1 as SGHKS and CDR2 as YYEKEE (reference sequence). CDR3 coding DNA: TGTGCCAGCAGCTTGGCTTTAGGGAAAAACACCATATATTTT. Amino acid sequence: CASSLALGKNTIYF.

This chain joins TRBV7-9 and TRBJ2-5, with D possibly being TRBD1 (5 bases). V dropped 4 bases and J dropped 2 bases, with 11 bases sitting between them. The germline CDR1 and CDR2 sequences are SEHNR and FQNEAQ (reference sequence). The CDR3 is 14 amino acids. The CDR3 loop reads CASSYGHIQETQYF. CDR3 bases: TGTGCCAGCAGCTACGGACACATTCAAGAGACCCAGTACTTC.

The V and J genes are TRBV6-6 and TRBJ1-5; possible D gene TRBD1, 6 bases. The germline gives CDR1 MNHNY, CDR2 SVGAGI (reference sequence). Trimming removed 1 base at V and 0 bases at J, with 10 bases between. This CDR3 contains 16 residues. The CDR3 loop is CASSYLGQNSNQPQHF. The CDR3 nucleotides read TGTGCCAGCAGTTACTTAGGACAGAATAGCAATCAGCCCCAGCATTTT.

The V and J genes are TRBV15 and TRBJ2-6, with TRBD2 identical over 7 bases. The CDR3 has 15 residues. From germline, CDR1 is LNHNV and CDR2 YYDKDF (reference sequence). With 5 bases clipped from V and 2 bases from J, the junction kept 3 bases outside the gene matches. The CDR3 here is CATSEGLTGANVLTF. The CDR3 nucleotides are TGTGCCACCAGCGAGGGACTAACTGGGGCCAACGTCCTGACTTTC. The whole variable domain, remainder taken from reference TRBV15 and TRBJ2-6, is DAMVIQNPRYQVTQFGKPVTLSCSQTLNHNVMYWYQQKSSQAPKLLFHYYDKDFNNEADTPDNFQSRRPNTSFCFLDIRSPGLGDTAMYLCATSEGLTGANVLTFGAGSRLTVL.

V gene TRBV6-6 combines with J gene TRBJ2-3; 8 bases are shared with TRBD2. V shed 7 bases, J shed 3 bases, and the junction held 9 bases outside the gene matches. The CDR3 totals 15 residues. Germline CDR1 and CDR2: MNHNY and SVGAGI (reference sequence). The CDR3 is CASKQGLARTDTQYF. CDR3 nucleotide sequence: TGTGCCAGCAAACAAGGACTAGCCAGGACAGATACGCAGTATTTT.

The V gene is TRBV9, the J gene TRBJ2-3; D unresolved. V was clipped by 1 base and J by 2 bases, with 5 bases between them. The CDR3 covers 13 residues. Germline loops: CDR1 SGDLS, CDR2 YYNGEE. The CDR3 DNA sequence: TGTGCCAGCAGCGTAACGGACACAGATACGCAGTATTTT. Translation gives CASSVTDTDTQYF.

The J gene is TRBJ1-1, the V gene TRBV4-1; 10 nucleotides match TRBD1. The CDR3 consists of 15 residues. Unmatched junction bases numbered 8, after V lost 4 bases and J lost 6 bases. From germline, CDR1 is MGHRA and CDR2 YSYEKL. The CDR3 loop reads CASSRTGQGRAEAFF. DNA of the CDR3: TGCGCCAGCAGCCGCACGGGACAGGGGCGCGCTGAAGCTTTCTTT.

V gene TRBV6-5 combines with J gene TRBJ1-1; D remains unclear. Germline CDR1 is MNHEY and CDR2 is SVGAGI. The V end lost 6 bases, the J end lost 2 bases, and 10 bases lay between the germline ends. The CDR3 consists of 13 residues. CDR3: CASRRTVNTEAFF. Here the CDR3 DNA reads TGTGCCAGCAGGAGAACAGTAAACACTGAAGCTTTCTTT.

The chain has TRBV19 and TRBJ1-1; unclear D gene. The CDR3 has 14 amino acids. The germline V gene encodes CDR1 LNHDA and CDR2 SQIVND (reference sequence). The V end was cut by 2 bases, the J end by 7 bases, with 14 bases between. This CDR3 reads CASSISGGSFEAFF. The CDR3, as DNA: TGTGCCAGTAGTATATCAGGAGGATCCTTTGAAGCTTTCTTT.

The chain carries TRBV4-1 and TRBJ2-1, with 8 bases identical to TRBD2. Unmatched junction bases numbered 5, after V lost 0 bases and J lost 4 bases. The CDR3 spans 16 residues. CDR1 is MGHRA and CDR2 is YSYEKL in the germline V gene. The CDR3 region has the DNA TGCGCCAGCAGCCAAGAAGGGGCGGGGGGTTACAATGAGCAGTTCTTC. The encoded protein is CASSQEGAGGYNEQFF.

This chain's CDR3 is CASSPGRDTDGYTF. The DNA for the CDR3 is TGCGCCAGCAGCCCCGGACGGGATACTGACGGCTACACCTTC. The chain combines TRBV5-1 with TRBJ1-2; D unclear. Germline V CDR1 and CDR2: SGHRS, YFSETQ. V was cut by 4 bases and J by 8 bases, with 18 bases left in between. This CDR3 is 14 amino acids long. The variable domain in full, completed from reference TRBV5-1 and TRBJ1-2, reads KAGVTQTPRYLIKTRGQQVTLSCSPISGHRSVSWYQQTPGQGLQFLFEYFSETQRNKGNFPGRFSGRQFSNSRSEMNVSTLELGDSALYLCASSPGRDTDGYTFGSGTRLTVV.

The table lists this clone with a few counts. This sequence joins TRBV2 and TRBJ1-6; perhaps TRBD1 as D (6 bases). V was clipped by 7 bases and J by 8 bases, with 12 bases between them. The germline V gene has CDR1 SNHLY and CDR2 FYNNEI. This CDR3 is 13 amino acids long. The CDR3 DNA is TGTGCCAGCAAAGGACAGCAAGATTCACCCCTCCACTTT. This sequence encodes CASKGQQDSPLHF.

The V and J genes are TRBV5-4 and TRBJ2-7, with 11 bases identical to TRBD2. Trimming cost V 4 bases and J 4 bases; bases outside gene matches: 7. This CDR3 has 15 residues. CDR1 is SGHNT and CDR2 is YYREEE in the germline V gene (reference sequence). The CDR3 loop reads CASSPSGGRLYEQYF. The CDR3 region has the DNA TGTGCCAGCAGCCCTAGCGGGGGGCGCTTATACGAGCAGTACTTC.

This sequence joins TRBV6-6 and TRBJ2-3; 11 nucleotides agree with TRBD2. V trimming: 2 bases; J trimming: 4 bases; junction bases outside the gene matches: 5. The germline V gene has CDR1 MNHNY and CDR2 SVGAGI (reference sequence). The CDR3 covers 16 residues. The CDR3 bases are TGTGCCAGCAGTTACGGTAGCGGGGGGGCCCCAGATACGCAGTATTTT. Protein sequence: CASSYGSGGAPDTQYF.

The CDR3 DNA sequence: TGTGCTAGTGGTTTGGTTCCAGATACGCAGTATTTT. Translation: CASGLVPDTQYF. V is TRBV12-5 and J is TRBJ2-3; D gene uncertain. Germline loops: CDR1 LGHNT, CDR2 FRNRAP. V lost 0 bases to trimming and J lost 4 bases, with 2 bases between them. The CDR3 spans 12 residues.

CDR3 residues: CSVGTTGTGEQYF. The CDR3 DNA follows: TGCAGCGTTGGGACCACCGGAACAGGCGAGCAGTACTTC. The V gene is TRBV29-1, the J gene TRBJ2-5; D perhaps matches TRBD1 (5 bases). The assigned J gene may be wrong: the sequence end matches TRBJ2-7 better. Germline V gene lookup returns CDR1 SQVTM and CDR2 ANQGSEA. The CDR3 runs to 13 residues.